Detailed here is one TCR beta chain. PCR amplification relied on 60 Vbeta primers (plus 13 Jbeta primers). Profiled with immunoSEQ multiplex PCR; TCRdb holds only in-frame clones, not every one. The sample contains 150,000 or so clones, around 76% of which appear only once. This sample is part of a study of cytomegalovirus exposure and HLA in healthy donors. V gave up 4 bases and J gave up 4 bases, with 17 bases separating them. Germline CDR1 is SGDLS and CDR2 is YYNGEE. The CDR3 sequence is 15 residues long. The sample taken for sequencing was PBMCs. This receptor was identified in a male donor in good health and CMV-seronegative. The J gene is TRBJ1-2, the V gene TRBV9; TRBD1 is a possible D gene (5 bases). CDR3: CASSSLSSGSYGYTF. CDR3 nucleotides: TGTGCCAGCAGCTCCCTAAGTTCAGGGTCCTATGGCTACACCTTC.